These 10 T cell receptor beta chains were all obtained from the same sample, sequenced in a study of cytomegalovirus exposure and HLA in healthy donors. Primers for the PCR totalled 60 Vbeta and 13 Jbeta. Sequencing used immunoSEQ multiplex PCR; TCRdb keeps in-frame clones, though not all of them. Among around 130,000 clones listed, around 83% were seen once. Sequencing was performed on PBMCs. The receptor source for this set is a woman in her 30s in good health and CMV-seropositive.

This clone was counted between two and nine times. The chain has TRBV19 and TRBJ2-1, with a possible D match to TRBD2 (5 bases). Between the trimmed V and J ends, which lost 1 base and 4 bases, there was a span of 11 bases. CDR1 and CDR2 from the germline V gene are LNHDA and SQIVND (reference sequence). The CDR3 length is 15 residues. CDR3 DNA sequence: TGTGCCAGTAGTATAGTGGCGGGTGCTTACAATGAGCAGTTCTTC. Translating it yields CASSIVAGAYNEQFF.

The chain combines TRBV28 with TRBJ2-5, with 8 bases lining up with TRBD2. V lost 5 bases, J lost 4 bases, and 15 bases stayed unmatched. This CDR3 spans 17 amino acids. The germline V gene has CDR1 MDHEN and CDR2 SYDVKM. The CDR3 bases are TGTGCCAGCAGTGCCAACCCGGGACTAGGAGGGCGAGAGACCCAGTACTTC. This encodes CASSANPGLGGRETQYF.

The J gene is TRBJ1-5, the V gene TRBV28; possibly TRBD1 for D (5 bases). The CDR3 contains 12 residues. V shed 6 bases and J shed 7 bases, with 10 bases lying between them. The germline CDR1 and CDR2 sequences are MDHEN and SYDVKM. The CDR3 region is CASRSGGQPQHF. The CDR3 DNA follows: TGTGCCAGCAGGAGCGGGGGGCAGCCCCAGCATTTT.

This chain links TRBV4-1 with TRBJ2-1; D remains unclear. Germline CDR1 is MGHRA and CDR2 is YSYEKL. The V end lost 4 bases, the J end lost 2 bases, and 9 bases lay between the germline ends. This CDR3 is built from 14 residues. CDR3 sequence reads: CASSPRQAYNEQFF. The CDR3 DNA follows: TGCGCCAGCAGCCCCCGACAAGCCTACAATGAGCAGTTCTTC.

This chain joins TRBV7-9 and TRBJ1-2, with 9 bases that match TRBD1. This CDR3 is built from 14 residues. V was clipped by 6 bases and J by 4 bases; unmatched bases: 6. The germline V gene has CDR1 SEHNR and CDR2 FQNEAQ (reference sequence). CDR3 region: CASRPTGGIYGYTF. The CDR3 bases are TGTGCCAGCAGGCCAACAGGGGGCATCTATGGCTACACCTTC. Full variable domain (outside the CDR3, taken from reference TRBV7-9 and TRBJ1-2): DTGVSQNPRHKITKRGQNVTFRCDPISEHNRLYWYRQTLGQGPEFLTYFQNEAQLEKSRLLSDRFSAERPKGSFSTLEIQRTEQGDSAMYLCASRPTGGIYGYTFGSGTRLTVV.

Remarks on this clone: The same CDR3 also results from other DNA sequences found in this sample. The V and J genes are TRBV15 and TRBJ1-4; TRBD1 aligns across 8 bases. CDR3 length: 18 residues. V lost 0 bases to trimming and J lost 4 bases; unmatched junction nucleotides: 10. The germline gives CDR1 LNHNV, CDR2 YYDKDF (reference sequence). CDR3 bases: TGTGCCACCAGCAGAGATATTAAAGCAGGGGGCCTTAATGAAAAACTGTTTTTT. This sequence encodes CATSRDIKAGGLNEKLFF.

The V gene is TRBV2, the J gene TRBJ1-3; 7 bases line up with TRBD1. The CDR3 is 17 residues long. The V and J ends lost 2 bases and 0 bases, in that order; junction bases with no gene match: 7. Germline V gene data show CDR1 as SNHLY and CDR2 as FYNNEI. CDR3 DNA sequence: TGTGCCAGCAGTGAAAAGGGACAGCTTTACTCTGGAAACACCATATATTTT. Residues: CASSEKGQLYSGNTIYF.

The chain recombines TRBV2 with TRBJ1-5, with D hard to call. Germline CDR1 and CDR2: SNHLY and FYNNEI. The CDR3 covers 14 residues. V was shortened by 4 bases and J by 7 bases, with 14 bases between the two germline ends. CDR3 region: CASSAIGPRQPQHF. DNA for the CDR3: TGTGCCAGCAGTGCAATCGGCCCCAGGCAGCCCCAGCATTTT.

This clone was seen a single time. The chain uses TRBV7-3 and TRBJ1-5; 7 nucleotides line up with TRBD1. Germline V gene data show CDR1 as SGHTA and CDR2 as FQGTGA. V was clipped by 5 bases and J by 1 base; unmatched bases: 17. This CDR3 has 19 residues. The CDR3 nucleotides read TGTGCCAGCAGCCTCCCCCAGGGACAGCCATTAAGAAGCAATCAGCCCCAGCATTTT. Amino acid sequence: CASSLPQGQPLRSNQPQHF.

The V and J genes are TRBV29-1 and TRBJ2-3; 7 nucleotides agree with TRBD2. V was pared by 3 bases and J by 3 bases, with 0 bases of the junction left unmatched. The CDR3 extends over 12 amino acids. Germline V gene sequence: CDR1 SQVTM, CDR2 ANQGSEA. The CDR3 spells CSVDSGTDTQYF. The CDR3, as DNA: TGCAGCGTTGATAGCGGGACAGATACGCAGTATTTT.